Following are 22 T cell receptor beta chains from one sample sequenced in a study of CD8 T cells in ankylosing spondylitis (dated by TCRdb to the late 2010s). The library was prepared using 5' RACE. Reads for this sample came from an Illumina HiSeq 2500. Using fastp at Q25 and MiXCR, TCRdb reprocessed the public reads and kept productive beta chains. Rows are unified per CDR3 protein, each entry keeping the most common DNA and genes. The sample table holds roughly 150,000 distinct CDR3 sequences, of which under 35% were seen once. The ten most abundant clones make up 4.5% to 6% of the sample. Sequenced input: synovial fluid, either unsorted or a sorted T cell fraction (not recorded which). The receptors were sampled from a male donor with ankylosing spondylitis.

CDR3 sequence (DNA): TGTGCCAGCAGCTGGGGACTGACCCTCTATAATTCACCCCTCCACTTT. It yields the protein CASSWGLTLYNSPLHF. The chain uses TRBV2 and TRBJ1-6; a possible D gene is TRBD1 (5 bases). Looked up from germline, CDR1 is SNHLY and CDR2 is FYNNEI. V lost 6 bases, J lost 3 bases, and 15 bases lay in between. The CDR3 covers 16 residues. Full variable domain (outside the CDR3, taken from reference TRBV2 and TRBJ1-6): EPEVTQTPSHQVTQMGQEVILRCVPISNHLYFYWYRQILGQKVEFLVSFYNNEISEKSEIFDDQFSVERPDGSNFTLKIRSTKLEDSAMYFCASSWGLTLYNSPLHFGNGTRLTVT.

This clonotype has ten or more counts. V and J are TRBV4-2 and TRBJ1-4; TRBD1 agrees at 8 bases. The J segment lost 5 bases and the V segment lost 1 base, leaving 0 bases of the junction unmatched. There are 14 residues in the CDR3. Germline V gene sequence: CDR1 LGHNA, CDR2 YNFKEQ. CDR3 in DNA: TGTGCCAGCAGCCAAGGACAGGGGAATGAAAAACTGTTTTTT. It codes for CASSQGQGNEKLFF.

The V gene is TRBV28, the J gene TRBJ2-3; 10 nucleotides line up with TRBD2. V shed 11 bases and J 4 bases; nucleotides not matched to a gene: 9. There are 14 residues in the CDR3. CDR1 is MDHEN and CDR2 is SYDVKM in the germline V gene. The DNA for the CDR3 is TGTGCCGCAGCGGGAGGGCGCTTATCAGATACGCAGTATTTT. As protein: CAAAGGRLSDTQYF.

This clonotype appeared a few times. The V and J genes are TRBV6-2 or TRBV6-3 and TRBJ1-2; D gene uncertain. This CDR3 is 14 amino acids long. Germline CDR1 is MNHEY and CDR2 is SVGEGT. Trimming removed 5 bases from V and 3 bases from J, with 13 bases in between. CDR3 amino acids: CASSPRVPHYGYTF. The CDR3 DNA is TGTGCCAGCAGTCCCCGGGTCCCCCACTATGGCTACACCTTC.

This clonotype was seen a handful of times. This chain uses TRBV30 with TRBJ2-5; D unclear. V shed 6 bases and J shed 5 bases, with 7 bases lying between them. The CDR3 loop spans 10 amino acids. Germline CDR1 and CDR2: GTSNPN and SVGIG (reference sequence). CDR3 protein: CACSWETQYF. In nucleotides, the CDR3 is TGTGCCTGTAGTTGGGAGACCCAGTACTTC.

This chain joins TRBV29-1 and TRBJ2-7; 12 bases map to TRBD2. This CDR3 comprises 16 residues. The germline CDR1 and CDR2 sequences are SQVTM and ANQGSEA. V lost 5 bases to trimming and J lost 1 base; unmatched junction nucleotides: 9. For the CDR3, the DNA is TGCAGCGTTTCCAACCCCCTAGCGGGAGGGTCCTACGAGCAGTACTTC. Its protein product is CSVSNPLAGGSYEQYF.

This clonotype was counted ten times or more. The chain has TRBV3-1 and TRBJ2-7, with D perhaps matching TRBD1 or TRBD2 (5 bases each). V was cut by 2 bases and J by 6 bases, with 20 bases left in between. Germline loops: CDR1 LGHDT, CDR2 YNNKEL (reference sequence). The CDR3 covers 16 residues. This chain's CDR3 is CASSQLQGETGSEQYF. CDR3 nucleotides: TGTGCCAGCAGCCAACTTCAAGGGGAGACTGGCAGCGAGCAGTACTTC.

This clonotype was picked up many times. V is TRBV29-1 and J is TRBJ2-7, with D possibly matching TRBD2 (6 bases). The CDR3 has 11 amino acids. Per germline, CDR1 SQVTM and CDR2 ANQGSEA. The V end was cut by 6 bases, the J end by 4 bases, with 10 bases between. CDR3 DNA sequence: TGCAGCGTACTCGGGAGATACGAGCAGTACTTC. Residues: CSVLGRYEQYF.

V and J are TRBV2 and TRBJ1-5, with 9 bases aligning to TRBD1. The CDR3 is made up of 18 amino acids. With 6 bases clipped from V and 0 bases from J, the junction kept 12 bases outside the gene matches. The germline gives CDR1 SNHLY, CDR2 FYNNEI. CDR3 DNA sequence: TGTGCCAGCAGGGGGGGACAGGGTCGCCCCGTTAGCAATCAGCCCCAGCATTTT. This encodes CASRGGQGRPVSNQPQHF.

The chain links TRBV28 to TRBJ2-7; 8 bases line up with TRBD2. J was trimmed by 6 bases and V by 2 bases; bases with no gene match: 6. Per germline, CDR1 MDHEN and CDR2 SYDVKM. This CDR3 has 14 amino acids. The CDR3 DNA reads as TGTGCCAGCAGTTTACAAGCGGGAGTGGGCGAGCAGTACTTC. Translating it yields CASSLQAGVGEQYF.

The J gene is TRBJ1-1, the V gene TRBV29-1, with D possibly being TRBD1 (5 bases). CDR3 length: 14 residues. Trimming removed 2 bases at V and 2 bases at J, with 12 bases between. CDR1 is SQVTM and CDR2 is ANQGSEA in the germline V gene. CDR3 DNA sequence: TGCAGCGTTGAATGGGGGGGGTCAAACACTGAAGCTTTCTTT. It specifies CSVEWGGSNTEAFF.

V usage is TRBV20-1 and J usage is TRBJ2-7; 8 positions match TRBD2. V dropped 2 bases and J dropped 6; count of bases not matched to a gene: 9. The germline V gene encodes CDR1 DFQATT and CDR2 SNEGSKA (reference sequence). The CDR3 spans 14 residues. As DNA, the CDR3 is TGCAGTGCTAGACAGCGGGAGAGGTCGGTCGAGCAGTACTTC. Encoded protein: CSARQRERSVEQYF.

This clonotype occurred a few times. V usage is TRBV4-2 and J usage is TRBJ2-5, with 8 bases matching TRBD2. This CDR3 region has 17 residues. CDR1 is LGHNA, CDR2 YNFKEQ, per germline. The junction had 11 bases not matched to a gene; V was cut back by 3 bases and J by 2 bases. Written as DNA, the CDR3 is TGTGCCAGCAGCCAGGAAGGGCGGCGGGAGGCGCAAGAGACCCAGTACTTC. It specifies CASSQEGRREAQETQYF.

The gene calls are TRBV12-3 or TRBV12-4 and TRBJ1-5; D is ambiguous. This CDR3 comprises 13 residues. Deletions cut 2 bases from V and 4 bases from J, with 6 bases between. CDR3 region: CASSLKGNQPQHF. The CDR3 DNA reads TGTGCCAGCAGTTTAAAGGGTAATCAGCCCCAGCATTTT.

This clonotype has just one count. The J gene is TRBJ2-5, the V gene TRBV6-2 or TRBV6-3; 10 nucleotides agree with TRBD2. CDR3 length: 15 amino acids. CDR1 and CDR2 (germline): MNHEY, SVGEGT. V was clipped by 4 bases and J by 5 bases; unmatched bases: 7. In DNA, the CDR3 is TGTGCCAGCAGTTCCCTAGCGGGAGTGTGGGAGACCCAGTACTTC. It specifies CASSSLAGVWETQYF.

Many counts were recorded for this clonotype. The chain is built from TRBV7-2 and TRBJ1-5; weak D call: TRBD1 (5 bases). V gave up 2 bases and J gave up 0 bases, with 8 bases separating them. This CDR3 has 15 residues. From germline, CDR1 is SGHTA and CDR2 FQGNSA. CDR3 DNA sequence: TGTGCCAGCAGCTTATGGGGGAATAGCAATCAGCCCCAGCATTTT. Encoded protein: CASSLWGNSNQPQHF.

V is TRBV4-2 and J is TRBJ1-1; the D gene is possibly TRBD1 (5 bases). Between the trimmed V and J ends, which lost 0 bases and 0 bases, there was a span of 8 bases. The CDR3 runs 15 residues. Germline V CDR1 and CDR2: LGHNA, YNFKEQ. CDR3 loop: CASSQDEGLNTEAFF. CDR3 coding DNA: TGTGCCAGCAGCCAAGATGAGGGGCTGAACACTGAAGCTTTCTTT.

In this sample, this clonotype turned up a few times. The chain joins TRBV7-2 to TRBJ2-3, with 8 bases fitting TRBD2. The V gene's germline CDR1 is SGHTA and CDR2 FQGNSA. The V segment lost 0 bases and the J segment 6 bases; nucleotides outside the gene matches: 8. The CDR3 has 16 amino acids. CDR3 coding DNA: TGTGCCAGCAGCTTAGCGGAGCGGGAGTATCTTGATACGCAGTATTTT. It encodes CASSLAEREYLDTQYF.

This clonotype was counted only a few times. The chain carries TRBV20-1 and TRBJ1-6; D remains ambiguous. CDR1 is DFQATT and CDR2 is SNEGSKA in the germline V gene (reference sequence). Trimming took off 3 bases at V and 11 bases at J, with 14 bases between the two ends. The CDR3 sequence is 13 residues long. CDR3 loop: CSASPEGRPPLHF. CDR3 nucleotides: TGCAGTGCTAGTCCGGAGGGTAGGCCACCCCTCCACTTT.

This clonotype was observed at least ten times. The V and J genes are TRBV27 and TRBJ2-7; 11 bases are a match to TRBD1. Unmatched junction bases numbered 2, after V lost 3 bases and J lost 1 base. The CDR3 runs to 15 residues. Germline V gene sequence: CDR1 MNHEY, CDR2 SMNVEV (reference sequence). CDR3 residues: CASSLGTGGSYEQYF. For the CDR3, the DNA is TGTGCCAGCAGTTTGGGGACAGGGGGTTCCTACGAGCAGTACTTC.

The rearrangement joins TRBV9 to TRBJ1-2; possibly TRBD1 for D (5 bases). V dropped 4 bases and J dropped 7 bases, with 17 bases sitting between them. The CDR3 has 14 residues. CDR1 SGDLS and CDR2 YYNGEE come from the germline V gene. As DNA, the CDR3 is TGTGCCAGCAGCATACGTCCGGGGGGATCTGGCTACACCTTC. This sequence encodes CASSIRPGGSGYTF.

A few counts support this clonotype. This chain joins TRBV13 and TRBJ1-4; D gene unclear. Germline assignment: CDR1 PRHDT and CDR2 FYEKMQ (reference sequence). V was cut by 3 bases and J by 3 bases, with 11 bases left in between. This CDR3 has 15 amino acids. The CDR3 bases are TGTGCCAGCAGCTTGCGGGGAAGGCCTAATGAAAAACTGTTTTTT. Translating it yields CASSLRGRPNEKLFF.